These 12 T cell receptor beta chains came from one sample sequenced in a study of regulatory T cells in long-lasting Graves disease. iRepertoire HTBI primers and Arm-PCR of CDR3 regions built TCR beta libraries. TCRdb ran MiXCR on the multiplex PCR reads and lists one entry per CDR3 protein. The table includes about 460,000 distinct CDR3 sequences, about 20% detected once. The sample's time point: persistent/refractory GD, antithyroid drugs over 5 years with positive TRAb. PBMC RNA served as the TCR library source. The sequencing here drew on peripheral blood mononuclear cells (PBMCs), taken when the disease was refractory, from a patient treated with antithyroid drugs. The receptors were sampled from a female donor with Graves disease.

V is TRBV7-8 and J is TRBJ1-2, with TRBD1 identical over 10 bases. The CDR3 is made up of 20 amino acids. The ends lost 4 bases at V and 3 bases at J; junction bases unmatched: 20. From germline, CDR1 is SGHVS and CDR2 FQNEAQ. The chain's CDR3 is CASSSNLPGQGIGEDYGYTF. For the CDR3, the DNA is TGTGCCAGCAGCTCCAATCTCCCGGGACAGGGGATCGGAGAGGACTATGGCTACACCTTC.

V gene TRBV12-3 or TRBV12-4 combines with J gene TRBJ2-2; D is tentatively TRBD1 or TRBD2 (5 bases each). V was pared by 2 bases and J by 3 bases, with 10 bases between. The CDR3 consists of 15 residues. The CDR3 DNA sequence: TGTGCCAGCAGTTTAAGAGGGGTCCACACCGGGGAGCTGTTTTTT. Translation gives CASSLRGVHTGELFF.

Note on this clonotype: A read error may account for a junction end that differs from germline. This chain links TRBV12-3 or TRBV12-4 with TRBJ1-3; D is unresolved. The CDR3 is made up of 14 amino acids. CDR3 sequence (DNA): TGTGCCAGCAGTTTAGCAAGGAACGGAAACACCGTATATTTT. Its translation is CASSLARNGNTVYF.

This clonotype was counted only a few times. The chain has TRBV4-2 and TRBJ1-2, with a tentative D call TRBD1 (5 bases). Trimming cost V 3 bases and J 2 bases, with 13 bases left between them. The CDR3 loop spans 15 amino acids. Germline-derived CDR1 and CDR2 are LGHNA and YNFKEQ. As DNA, the CDR3 is TGTGCCAGCAGCCAGGACCGCAGGGTAAACTATGGCTACACCTTC. Residues: CASSQDRRVNYGYTF.

The chain recombines TRBV19 with TRBJ1-5; possibly TRBD1 for D (5 bases). V lost 6 bases to trimming and J lost 2 bases, with 11 bases between them. There are 14 residues in the CDR3. CDR1 and CDR2 from the germline V gene are LNHDA and SQIVND (reference sequence). The CDR3 sequence is CASRVLGGNQPQHF. CDR3 DNA: TGTGCCAGTAGGGTCTTGGGGGGCAATCAGCCCCAGCATTTT. Complete variable domain (other parts from reference TRBV19 and TRBJ1-5): DGGITQSPKYLFRKEGQNVTLSCEQNLNHDAMYWYRQDPGQGLRLIYYSQIVNDFQKGDIAEGYSVSREKKESFPLTVTSAQKNPTAFYLCASRVLGGNQPQHFGDGTRLSIL.

This sequence joins TRBV30 and TRBJ1-2; TRBD1 is a possible D gene (6 bases). Germline-derived CDR1 and CDR2 are GTSNPN and SVGIG (reference sequence). CDR3 size: 13 residues. The V end lost 7 bases, the J end lost 5 bases, and 17 bases lay between the germline ends. DNA for the CDR3: TGTGCCTACCTCGGACAGCGACGTTATGGCTACACCTTC. Its translation is CAYLGQRRYGYTF.

In DNA, the CDR3 is TGTGCCAGCTCACCGCCGGCGGACTCTGGAAACACCATATATTTT. It encodes CASSPPADSGNTIYF. The rearrangement uses TRBV18 and TRBJ1-3; D unclear. Between the trimmed V and J ends, which lost 3 bases and 0 bases, there was a span of 9 bases. The CDR3 contains 15 residues. Germline CDR1 is KGHSH and CDR2 is LQKENI.

There are many counts of this clonotype. The chain carries TRBV2 and TRBJ2-2, with D perhaps being TRBD1 or TRBD2 (5 bases each). The length of the CDR3 is 13 residues. Trimming removed 7 bases at V and 5 bases at J, with 11 bases between. Germline V gene lookup returns CDR1 SNHLY and CDR2 FYNNEI. The CDR3 DNA sequence: TGTGCCAGCACCGGGGACGGAACCGGGGAGCTGTTTTTT. Protein: CASTGDGTGELFF.

The genes are TRBV29-1 and TRBJ2-7; 8 bases fit TRBD1. V shed 0 bases, J shed 3 bases, and the junction held 7 bases outside the gene matches. Germline CDR1 SQVTM, CDR2 ANQGSEA. The CDR3 totals 15 residues. CDR3 coding DNA: TGCAGCGTTGAAGAAGACAGGGGTACCATCTACGAGCAGTACTTC. Translating gives CSVEEDRGTIYEQYF.

This clonotype was counted only a few times. V and J are TRBV11-1 and TRBJ1-3; D uncertain. V was pared by 4 bases and J by 0 bases, with 13 bases between. Germline V gene sequence: CDR1 SGHAT, CDR2 FQDESV (reference sequence). The CDR3 totals 16 residues. CDR3 amino acids: CASSSQWMASGNTIYF. The CDR3 DNA reads as TGTGCCAGCAGCTCCCAATGGATGGCCTCTGGAAACACCATATATTTT.

This chain joins TRBV5-1 and TRBJ2-2; D may be TRBD2 (9 bases). This CDR3 region has 19 residues. The ends were cut back, 0 bases at V and 2 bases at J, with 20 bases in the middle. Germline values: CDR1 SGHRS, CDR2 YFSETQ. The CDR3 DNA reads TGCGCCAGCAGCTTGGGACAGGGGAGGACTAGCGACAACACCGGGGAGCTGTTTTTT. As protein: CASSLGQGRTSDNTGELFF.

As for this clonotype: A much larger clone lies a single base off, so this may be a read error. In DNA, the CDR3 is TGTGCCGGCAGCCCCGCGGGAGGGGCGGAAGAGACCCAGTACTTC. Its protein product is CAGSPAGGAEETQYF. The chain joins TRBV6-1 to TRBJ2-5; 9 bases align to TRBD2. Germline V gene sequence: CDR1 MNHNS, CDR2 SASEGT. The CDR3 is 15 residues long.